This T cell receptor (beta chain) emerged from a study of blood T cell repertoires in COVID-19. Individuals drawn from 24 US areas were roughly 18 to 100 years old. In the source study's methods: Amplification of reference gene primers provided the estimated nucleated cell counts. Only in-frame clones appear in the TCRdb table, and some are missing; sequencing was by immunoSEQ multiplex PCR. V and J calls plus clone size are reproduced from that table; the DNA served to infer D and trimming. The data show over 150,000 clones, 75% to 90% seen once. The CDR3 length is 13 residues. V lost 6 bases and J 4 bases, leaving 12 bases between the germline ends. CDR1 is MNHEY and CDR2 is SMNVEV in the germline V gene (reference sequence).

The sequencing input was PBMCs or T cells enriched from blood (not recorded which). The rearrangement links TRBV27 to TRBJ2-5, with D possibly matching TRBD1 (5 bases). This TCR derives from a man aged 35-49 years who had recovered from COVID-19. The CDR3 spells CASRWQGTETQYF. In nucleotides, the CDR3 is TGTGCCAGCAGGTGGCAGGGCACAGAGACCCAGTACTTC.